This paragraph reports one TCR beta chain. Its target is not known. Clones were sequenced by immunoSEQ multiplex PCR, and TCRdb holds only the in-frame ones, with some missing. The sample records around 100,000 clones, more than 90% being singletons. The sample belongs to a study of T cells in pancreatic ductal adenocarcinoma. Germline CDR1 LNHDA, CDR2 SQIVND (reference sequence). The CDR3 contains 15 residues. The trim removed 11 bases at V and 0 bases at J, leaving 10 bases unmatched. Study outcomes and limitations: Compared with tumor, blood showed more total productive templates and approximately 8-fold more clonotypes. Enrichment of CD45RO+ effector over naive T cells in tumors may bias clonality. This surgical cohort overrepresents the minority presenting with early-stage disease.

Selected pancreatic ductal adenocarcinoma patients had undergone surgery without neoadjuvant therapy. The specimen sequenced was PBMCs. This TCR was sampled from a human donor with pancreatic ductal adenocarcinoma. This chain uses TRBV19 with TRBJ1-5; 7 bases match TRBD1. This CDR3 is CAGGINRGSNQPQHF. DNA of the CDR3: TGTGCCGGGGGAATTAACAGGGGTAGCAATCAGCCCCAGCATTTT.